This is a list of T cell receptor beta chains from one sample in a study of blood T cell repertoires in COVID-19. Assay: immunoSEQ multiplex PCR; the TCRdb copy retains only in-frame clones and omits some. The sample carries 150,000 or so clones, around 83% recorded once. What was sequenced was peripheral blood. The receptors derive from a man between 18 and 35 years old with acute or convalescent COVID-19. Both conserved end residues are part of each CDR3. Fields, in order: clone size, D gene, V gene, CDR3 length, J gene, CDR3 DNA, CDR3 protein. A D gene is named only where the DNA matches it firmly. Expanded clones are given a class, and other clones once, few, many or no size at all.

abundance: .; d_gene: .; v_gene: TRBV10-3; len: 16; j_gene: TRBJ1-1; CDR3nt: TGTGCCATCAGTGAGTCGGGTCTGGGGGGTAGTGCCGGAGCTTTCTTT; CDR3aa: CAISESGLGGSAGAFF
abundance: .; d_gene: TRBD2; v_gene: TRBV10-3; len: 20; j_gene: TRBJ2-1; CDR3nt: TGTGCCATCAGTTTCTCTTTGGAACTAGCGGGGCCCGAAAAATACAATGAGCAGTTCTTC; CDR3aa: CAISFSLELAGPEKYNEQFF
abundance: .; d_gene: .; v_gene: TRBV5-1; len: 15; j_gene: TRBJ2-7; CDR3nt: TGCGCCAGCAGCTTGGCCGGGCAGGGGTCCTACGAGCAGTACTTC; CDR3aa: CASSLAGQGSYEQYF
abundance: once; d_gene: .; v_gene: TRBV19; len: 14; j_gene: TRBJ1-1; CDR3nt: TGTGCCAGTAGTATCCCAGGGGTGAACACTGAAGCTTTCTTT; CDR3aa: CASSIPGVNTEAFF
abundance: .; d_gene: TRBD1; v_gene: TRBV5-6; len: 14; j_gene: TRBJ1-1; CDR3nt: TGTGCCAGCAGCTTGCAGGGGGCGAGCACTGAAGCTTTCTTT; CDR3aa: CASSLQGASTEAFF
abundance: few; d_gene: .; v_gene: TRBV10-2; len: 13; j_gene: TRBJ2-2; CDR3nt: TGCGCCAGCAGCAGAACAGAATACGGGGAGCTGTTTTTT; CDR3aa: CASSRTEYGELFF
abundance: .; d_gene: .; v_gene: TRBV27; len: 14; j_gene: TRBJ1-3; CDR3nt: TGTGCCAGCAGACCAGGGGTATCTGGAAACACCATATATTTT; CDR3aa: CASRPGVSGNTIYF
abundance: .; d_gene: .; v_gene: TRBV24-1; len: 16; j_gene: TRBJ1-1; CDR3nt: TGTGCCACCAGTGAGGGTCAGGCAGGGAAGAACACTGAAGCTTTCTTT; CDR3aa: CATSEGQAGKNTEAFF
abundance: .; d_gene: TRBD2; v_gene: TRBV7-9; len: 14; j_gene: TRBJ2-5; CDR3nt: TGTGCCAGCAGCTCTAGCGGGACCCAAGAGACCCAGTACTTC; CDR3aa: CASSSSGTQETQYF
abundance: many; d_gene: TRBD2; v_gene: TRBV5-6; len: 14; j_gene: TRBJ2-3; CDR3nt: TGTGCCAGCAGCATAGGACTAGCCCCAGATACGCAGTATTTT; CDR3aa: CASSIGLAPDTQYF
abundance: .; d_gene: TRBD1; v_gene: TRBV7-3; len: 16; j_gene: TRBJ1-2; CDR3nt: TGTGCCAGCAGCTTAAGGGGAAGCGGGGACAGGGTTGACTACACCTTC; CDR3aa: CASSLRGSGDRVDYTF
abundance: .; d_gene: .; v_gene: TRBV27; len: 15; j_gene: TRBJ2-3; CDR3nt: TGTGCCAGCAGTTCGCTCGGGATTCTAACAGATACGCAGTATTTT; CDR3aa: CASSSLGILTDTQYF
abundance: .; d_gene: TRBD1; v_gene: TRBV7-9; len: 16; j_gene: TRBJ1-1; CDR3nt: TGTGCCAGCAGCTACGACAGGGGACGGCCGAACACTGAAGCTTTCTTT; CDR3aa: CASSYDRGRPNTEAFF
abundance: few; d_gene: TRBD1; v_gene: TRBV28; len: 14; j_gene: TRBJ1-2; CDR3nt: TGTGCCAGCAGTTTAAGCGGACAGGTTTATGGCTACACCTTC; CDR3aa: CASSLSGQVYGYTF
abundance: .; d_gene: .; v_gene: TRBV5-6; len: 14; j_gene: TRBJ1-5; CDR3nt: TGTGCCAGCAGCTTGGGCAGGGGCAATCAGCCCCAGCATTTT; CDR3aa: CASSLGRGNQPQHF
abundance: .; d_gene: .; v_gene: TRBV30; len: 13; j_gene: TRBJ1-2; CDR3nt: TGTGCCTGGACAACACCGGGGGGCTATGGCTACACCTTC; CDR3aa: CAWTTPGGYGYTF
abundance: .; d_gene: .; v_gene: TRBV6-1; len: 18; j_gene: TRBJ1-3; CDR3nt: TGTGCCAGCAGTGACGGGCGGCGGAGGCAATCCTCTGGAAACACCATATATTTT; CDR3aa: CASSDGRRRQSSGNTIYF
abundance: .; d_gene: TRBD2; v_gene: TRBV13; len: 17; j_gene: TRBJ2-5; CDR3nt: TGTGCCAGCAGCCCTGCGCCCGGGACTACTAGGGGCGAGACCCAGTACTTC; CDR3aa: CASSPAPGTTRGETQYF
abundance: .; d_gene: .; v_gene: TRBV7-7; len: 14; j_gene: TRBJ2-7; CDR3nt: TGTGCCAGCAGCTTATATTTAGGGGATTACGAGCAGTACTTC; CDR3aa: CASSLYLGDYEQYF
abundance: .; d_gene: .; v_gene: TRBV5-6; len: 15; j_gene: TRBJ1-5; CDR3nt: TGTGCCAGCAGCTTGTGGGCGGGGGCTAATCAGCCCCAGCATTTT; CDR3aa: CASSLWAGANQPQHF
abundance: .; d_gene: .; v_gene: TRBV6-5; len: 15; j_gene: TRBJ1-2; CDR3nt: TGTGCCAGCAGTTACGGCGGCTCGGGTAACTATGGCTACACCTTC; CDR3aa: CASSYGGSGNYGYTF
abundance: .; d_gene: .; v_gene: TRBV7-8; len: 14; j_gene: TRBJ1-3; CDR3nt: TGTGCCAGCAGCTCCACACACTCTGGAAACACCATATATTTT; CDR3aa: CASSSTHSGNTIYF
abundance: once; d_gene: .; v_gene: TRBV4-1; len: 16; j_gene: TRBJ2-4; CDR3nt: TGCGCCAGCAGCCGCGGACACCCCGGGGCCAAAAACATTCAGTACTTC; CDR3aa: CASSRGHPGAKNIQYF
abundance: .; d_gene: TRBD1; v_gene: TRBV5-4; len: 15; j_gene: TRBJ2-5; CDR3nt: TGTGCCAGCAGTTGGGACAGACCGACCCTAGAGACCCAGTACTTC; CDR3aa: CASSWDRPTLETQYF
abundance: .; d_gene: TRBD1; v_gene: TRBV19; len: 16; j_gene: TRBJ1-2; CDR3nt: TGTGCCAGTAGTATCGCTTCCGGGACAGTAAACTATGGCTACACCTTC; CDR3aa: CASSIASGTVNYGYTF
abundance: .; d_gene: .; v_gene: TRBV10-3; len: 15; j_gene: TRBJ1-2; CDR3nt: TGTGCCATCAGTGAGTCCCAGGGGCAGATCTATGGCTACACCTTC; CDR3aa: CAISESQGQIYGYTF
abundance: .; d_gene: TRBD1; v_gene: TRBV7-3; len: 17; j_gene: TRBJ1-1; CDR3nt: TGTGCCAGCAGCTTAAAAAGGACAGGGGGTGGGAACACTGAAGCTTTCTTT; CDR3aa: CASSLKRTGGGNTEAFF
abundance: once; d_gene: TRBD1; v_gene: TRBV3-1/TRBV3-2; len: 15; j_gene: TRBJ1-2; CDR3nt: TGTGCCAGCAGCCAACAAATGGACAGGAACTATGGCTACACCTTC; CDR3aa: CASSQQMDRNYGYTF
abundance: .; d_gene: TRBD1; v_gene: TRBV7-9; len: 15; j_gene: TRBJ1-1; CDR3nt: TGTGCCAGCACCAACCGAGGCGGACAGGGCGCTGAAGCTTTCTTT; CDR3aa: CASTNRGGQGAEAFF
abundance: .; d_gene: .; v_gene: TRBV7-9; len: 14; j_gene: TRBJ1-1; CDR3nt: TGTGCCAGCAGCAACTCGAGAATGAACACTGAAGCTTTCTTT; CDR3aa: CASSNSRMNTEAFF
abundance: .; d_gene: .; v_gene: TRBV30; len: 14; j_gene: TRBJ1-3; CDR3nt: TGTGCCTGGAGTGTAGGCGCAGGCAAGGACACCATATATTTT; CDR3aa: CAWSVGAGKDTIYF
abundance: once; d_gene: .; v_gene: TRBV3-1/TRBV3-2; len: 13; j_gene: TRBJ1-5; CDR3nt: TGTGCCAGCAGCCAATCTAAAAATCAGCCCCAGCATTTT; CDR3aa: CASSQSKNQPQHF
abundance: .; d_gene: TRBD1; v_gene: TRBV5-6; len: 18; j_gene: TRBJ2-6; CDR3nt: TGTGCCAGCAGCTTAACCCTTACAGGGGGAGCTGGGGCCAACGTCCTGACTTTC; CDR3aa: CASSLTLTGGAGANVLTF
abundance: once; d_gene: TRBD2; v_gene: TRBV30; len: 16; j_gene: TRBJ2-5; CDR3nt: TGTGCCTGGAGTCGGACTAGCGGGGCAATTAGGGAGACCCAGTACTTC; CDR3aa: CAWSRTSGAIRETQYF
abundance: .; d_gene: .; v_gene: TRBV11-3; len: 18; j_gene: TRBJ1-6; CDR3nt: TGTGCCAGCAGCTTAGATCCCCCAGTCCGCTCCTATAATTCACCCCTCCACTTT; CDR3aa: CASSLDPPVRSYNSPLHF
abundance: once; d_gene: .; v_gene: TRBV14; len: 16; j_gene: TRBJ1-2; CDR3nt: TGTGCCAGCAGCCAAGATACGGCCAGCTCCTTGAGGGGCTACACCTTC; CDR3aa: CASSQDTASSLRGYTF
abundance: .; d_gene: TRBD2; v_gene: TRBV9; len: 17; j_gene: TRBJ2-3; CDR3nt: TGTGCCAGCAGCTACCGACTAGCGGGGGGGAGCACAGATACGCAGTATTTT; CDR3aa: CASSYRLAGGSTDTQYF
abundance: .; d_gene: TRBD2; v_gene: TRBV6-2/TRBV6-3; len: 20; j_gene: TRBJ2-1; CDR3nt: TGTGCCAGCAGTTACTCGTGGTTCAGGGTGGCACTAGCGGGGGGCACAGGGCAGTTCTTC; CDR3aa: CASSYSWFRVALAGGTGQFF
abundance: .; d_gene: .; v_gene: TRBV30; len: 14; j_gene: TRBJ1-1; CDR3nt: TGTGCCTGTAAAAGAGGGATGCCAAACACTGAAGCTTTCTTT; CDR3aa: CACKRGMPNTEAFF
abundance: .; d_gene: .; v_gene: TRBV30; len: 14; j_gene: TRBJ1-1; CDR3nt: TGTGCCTCCCAAAGACAGTCCCAGAACACTGAAGCTTTCTTT; CDR3aa: CASQRQSQNTEAFF
abundance: .; d_gene: TRBD2; v_gene: TRBV19; len: 19; j_gene: TRBJ2-1; CDR3nt: TGTGCCAGTAGTCGGCGAGCCGATGGACTAGCGGGGTCCTACAATGAGCAGTTCTTC; CDR3aa: CASSRRADGLAGSYNEQFF
abundance: .; d_gene: .; v_gene: TRBV6-5; len: 15; j_gene: TRBJ2-5; CDR3nt: TGTGCCAGCAGTTACTCGATGGGCCTATCAGAGACCCAGTACTTC; CDR3aa: CASSYSMGLSETQYF
abundance: .; d_gene: .; v_gene: TRBV30; len: 13; j_gene: TRBJ1-1; CDR3nt: TGTGCCTGTACAGAAAACATGAACACTGAAGCTTTCTTT; CDR3aa: CACTENMNTEAFF
abundance: .; d_gene: .; v_gene: TRBV6-6; len: 13; j_gene: TRBJ1-2; CDR3nt: TGTGCCAGCAGTCTTCGGGGGGCTCCAGGCTACACCTTC; CDR3aa: CASSLRGAPGYTF
abundance: .; d_gene: .; v_gene: TRBV6-1; len: 14; j_gene: TRBJ2-5; CDR3nt: TGTGCCAGCAGTGACAGTCAATTACAAGAGACCCAGTACTTC; CDR3aa: CASSDSQLQETQYF
abundance: .; d_gene: TRBD1; v_gene: TRBV6-2/TRBV6-3; len: 17; j_gene: TRBJ1-5; CDR3nt: TGTGCCAGCAGTTACGGGGGGACAGGGCGAGGCAATCAGCCCCAGCATTTT; CDR3aa: CASSYGGTGRGNQPQHF
abundance: .; d_gene: .; v_gene: TRBV11-1; len: 16; j_gene: TRBJ1-6; CDR3nt: TGTGCCAGCAGCCCAGAAGCAGGGTTGATTAATTCACCCCTCCACTTT; CDR3aa: CASSPEAGLINSPLHF
abundance: .; d_gene: .; v_gene: TRBV30; len: 15; j_gene: TRBJ1-4; CDR3nt: TGTGCCTGGAGGGTCAGACAGGTCCTTAATGAAAAACTGTTTTTT; CDR3aa: CAWRVRQVLNEKLFF
abundance: few; d_gene: .; v_gene: TRBV14; len: 12; j_gene: TRBJ1-1; CDR3nt: TGTGCCAGCAGCAGGGGAGGAGGGAGGGCTTTCTTT; CDR3aa: CASSRGGGRAFF
abundance: .; d_gene: .; v_gene: TRBV10-3; len: 15; j_gene: TRBJ1-5; CDR3nt: TGTGCCATCAGTGAGTCTAGTGAGGGGGATCAGCCCCAGCATTTT; CDR3aa: CAISESSEGDQPQHF
abundance: once; d_gene: TRBD2; v_gene: TRBV27; len: 16; j_gene: TRBJ2-3; CDR3nt: TGTGCCAGCAGGGACCAAGCGGGGGGCTTCACAGATACGCAGTATTTT; CDR3aa: CASRDQAGGFTDTQYF